A selection of T cell receptor beta chains follows, all from one sample in a study of blood T cells in healthy people across ages. TCRdb re-called the 5' RACE reads through MiXCR, storing one row per CDR3 protein. The data hold some 1,500,000 distinct CDR3 sequences, with approximately 39% observed a single time. Specimen: blood. These receptors were taken from a woman aged 18-30 years in good health. CDR3s include the opening cysteine and the closing phenylalanine or tryptophan. The order of the fields is clone size, D gene, J gene, V gene, CDR3 protein, CDR3 DNA. A D gene is named only where the DNA matches it firmly. Clone size is stated in some rows and not others, as once, few, many or a class when expanded.

>-|TRBD2|TRBJ2-7|TRBV6-5
CASSYPKSWAGGTYEQYF
TGTGCCAGCAGTTATCCTAAGTCGTGGGCGGGGGGTACCTACGAGCAGTACTTC
>-|-|TRBJ1-2|TRBV6-6
CASSPTQVTAGHGYTF
TGTGCCAGCAGCCCGACGCAGGTAACGGCAGGGCATGGCTACACCTTC
>few|-|TRBJ1-2|TRBV6-4
CASSEGPSYGYTF
TGTGCCAGCAGTGAGGGACCGAGCTATGGCTACACCTTC
>-|-|TRBJ2-1|TRBV11-2
CASSHDRPEQFF
TGTGCCAGCAGCCACGACAGGCCTGAGCAGTTCTTC
>-|-|TRBJ2-7|TRBV29-1
CSVQLTGTYYNEQYF
TGCAGCGTTCAGCTCACCGGGACATACTACAATGAGCAGTACTTC
>-|-|TRBJ2-1|TRBV6-1
CASSEVGYNEQFF
TGTGCCAGCAGTGAAGTCGGGTACAATGAGCAGTTCTTC
>-|-|TRBJ1-1|TRBV4-1
CASSQEGFLDTEAFF
TGCGCCAGCAGCCAAGAGGGTTTCTTGGACACTGAAGCTTTCTTT
>-|-|TRBJ2-5|TRBV7-2
CASSFAGLAQYF
TGTGCCAGCAGCTTTGCGGGGTTGGCCCAGTACTTC
>-|TRBD1|TRBJ2-7|TRBV7-9
CASSFFSGQGYEQYF
TGTGCCAGCAGCTTCTTCTCGGGACAGGGATACGAGCAGTACTTC
>-|TRBD1|TRBJ1-5|TRBV6-2/TRBV6-3
CASTYSTPGTGINQPQHF
TGTGCCAGCACCTACTCAACCCCCGGGACAGGGATCAATCAGCCCCAGCATTTT
>-|-|TRBJ1-2|TRBV20-1
CSARDWTMNYGYTF
TGCAGTGCTAGAGATTGGACGATGAACTATGGCTACACCTTC
>-|-|TRBJ2-2|TRBV29-1
CSVILDVGEPFF
TGCAGCGTTATTTTAGATGTCGGGGAGCCGTTTTTT
>once|-|TRBJ1-3|TRBV7-9
CASSFPQTSSGNTIYF
TGTGCCAGCAGCTTCCCCCAAACTAGCTCTGGAAACACCATATATTTT
>-|-|TRBJ2-3|TRBV5-1
CASSLSPGWNTQYF
TGCGCCAGCAGCTTGTCCCCAGGGTGGAATACGCAGTATTTT
>many|-|TRBJ2-3|TRBV7-2
CASSVTTDTQYF
TGTGCCAGCAGCGTCACCACAGATACGCAGTATTTT
>-|TRBD2|TRBJ2-1|TRBV7-2
CASSLGASGGLGVEQFF
TGTGCCAGCAGCTTAGGCGCTAGCGGGGGGCTCGGGGTTGAGCAGTTCTTC
>few|TRBD2|TRBJ2-1|TRBV12-3/TRBV12-4
CASRDRQGWGLAGETIHNEQFF
TGTGCCAGCAGGGATAGACAGGGGTGGGGACTAGCGGGAGAGACCATCCACAATGAGCAGTTCTTC
>-|-|TRBJ1-1|TRBV6-6
CASSYSRLKGAEAFF
TGTGCCAGCAGTTACTCGCGTCTGAAAGGCGCTGAAGCTTTCTTT
>-|TRBD1|TRBJ1-1|TRBV20-1
CSANNRGNMNTEAFF
TGCAGTGCTAATAACAGGGGGAACATGAACACTGAAGCTTTCTTT
>-|-|TRBJ1-5|TRBV7-2
CASSPGILSNQPQHF
TGTGCCAGCAGCCCCGGGATTCTTAGCAATCAGCCCCAGCATTTT
>few|-|TRBJ1-1|TRBV29-1
CSVSGPSGEAFF
TGCAGCGTTAGCGGGCCCTCGGGTGAAGCTTTCTTT
>-|-|TRBJ2-1|TRBV5-6
CASSSSHEQFF
TGTGCCAGCAGCTCGTCCCATGAGCAGTTCTTC
>-|TRBD1|TRBJ2-7|TRBV6-2/TRBV6-3
CASTYGTGSSYEQYF
TGTGCCAGCACTTATGGGACAGGGAGCTCCTACGAGCAGTACTTC
>few|TRBD2|TRBJ2-7|TRBV10-3
CAISKASGSDEQYF
TGTGCCATCAGTAAAGCGAGCGGGAGCGACGAGCAGTACTTC
>few|-|TRBJ1-1|TRBV6-5
CASRPGRGTEAFF
TGTGCCAGCAGACCAGGGCGAGGCACTGAAGCTTTCTTT
>-|-|TRBJ2-7|TRBV28
CASSLRLAPSYNEQYF
TGTGCCAGCAGTTTACGGCTAGCGCCTTCCTACAATGAGCAGTACTTC
>-|-|TRBJ1-5|TRBV20-1
CSAREVVGQPQHF
TGCAGTGCTAGAGAGGTTGTTGGACAGCCCCAGCATTTT
>few|-|TRBJ1-5|TRBV7-2
CASSLNAGPGQPQHF
TGTGCCAGCAGCTTAAACGCGGGCCCCGGTCAGCCCCAGCATTTT